The clone carrying this T cell receptor (beta chain) was observed a few times. The read comes to an end 3 residues before the CDR3 does, leaving the germline J gene to fill in the end. This record comes from a study of T cell clonality in common variable immunodeficiency. The table came from immunoSEQ multiplex PCR; TCRdb's copy has only in-frame clones and leaves some out. The profile covers tens of thousands of clones, none occurring a single time. CDR1 is SNHLY and CDR2 is FYNNEI in the germline V gene. This CDR3 contains 19 residues. Unmatched junction bases numbered 17, after V lost 4 bases and J lost 2 bases.

The TCR originated in a person between 18 and 75 years old in good health. V usage is TRBV2 and J usage is TRBJ1-2; 9 bases map to TRBD1. The sample comprised peripheral blood mononuclear cells. Here the CDR3 reads CASSGGTGHFSPPNYGYTF. CDR3 bases read: TGTGCCAGCAGTGGTGGGACAGGGCATTTCTCCCCCCCGAACTATGGC.